A single sample gave rise to the 22 T cell receptor beta chains below, sequenced in a study of monozygotic twins with inflammatory bowel disease. After re-calling the 5' RACE reads, TCRdb lists one entry per CDR3 protein, DNA absent. The listing contains around 210,000 distinct CDR3 sequences. The sample comprised blood. Source of these receptors: a human donor with ulcerative colitis or Crohn's disease, or a healthy co-twin of an affected twin (not recorded which).

The chain is built from TRBV5-6 and TRBJ2-5; TCRdb's assignment of TRBD1 cannot be checked, as there is no DNA. Germline V lookup: CDR1 SGHDT, CDR2 YYEEEE. The length of the CDR3 is 14 residues. This CDR3 reads CASSETQGIETQYF.

The chain recombines TRBV5-1 with TRBJ2-7; TCRdb gives TRBD1 as the D gene, but with no DNA this cannot be confirmed. Germline CDR1 SGHRS, CDR2 YFSETQ. The CDR3 sequence is 15 residues long. The chain's CDR3 is CASSSRPGHVYEQYF.

V usage is TRBV5-6 and J usage is TRBJ1-6; absent DNA, TCRdb's TRBD1 call cannot be checked. This CDR3 is built from 16 residues. In germline, CDR1 is SGHDT, CDR2 YYEEEE. The chain's CDR3 is CASSFWGPPTNSPLHF.

The chain is built from TRBV7-2 and TRBJ2-7. The CDR3 is made up of 13 amino acids. From germline, CDR1 is SGHTA and CDR2 FQGNSA. The CDR3 sequence is CASSLSVGYEQYF. Based on the CDR3 plus reference TRBV7-2 and TRBJ2-7, the full variable domain is GAGVSQSPSNKVTEKGKDVELRCDPISGHTALYWYRQSLGQGLEFLIYFQGNSAPDKSGLPSDRFSAERTGGSVSTLTIQRTQQEDSAVYLCASSLSVGYEQYFGPGTRLTVT.

J is TRBJ2-3 and V is TRBV7-2. Germline CDR1 and CDR2: SGHTA and FQGNSA. The CDR3 consists of 13 residues. CDR3 in amino acids: CASSSTGTDTQYF.

This chain connects TRBV20-1 to TRBJ2-7; there is no DNA to check the TCRdb D call of TRBD1. Germline V gene lookup returns CDR1 DFQATT and CDR2 SNEGSKA (reference sequence). This CDR3 region has 14 residues. The CDR3 reads CSARDSGTGGKQYF.

The CDR3 reads CASTPGPLVRSPLHF. The chain has TRBV6-1 and TRBJ1-6; the TCRdb call, TRBD1, lacks DNA for checking. The CDR3 spans 15 residues. The germline gives CDR1 MNHNS, CDR2 SASEGT.

The rearrangement uses TRBV5-1 and TRBJ2-2; TCRdb's D gene call, TRBD1, goes unchecked for lack of DNA. The CDR3 spans 15 residues. Germline CDR1 reads SGHRS; CDR2 reads YFSETQ. CDR3 protein: CASTNRGQNTGELFF.

J is TRBJ2-2 and V is TRBV6-5; TCRdb's D gene call, TRBD2, goes unchecked for lack of DNA. The germline V gene has CDR1 MNHEY and CDR2 SVGAGI. This CDR3 contains 17 residues. Here the CDR3 reads CASSYARGGGGTGELFF.

The chain employs TRBV5-1 and TRBJ1-1; the D call of TRBD1 rests on TCRdb alone, since no DNA is present to check it. CDR1 SGHRS and CDR2 YFSETQ come from the germline V gene. This CDR3 spans 15 amino acids. The CDR3 sequence is CASGEQGIGATEAFF.

The chain links TRBV5-1 to TRBJ1-1; without DNA, the TCRdb call of TRBD1 cannot be checked. The germline gives CDR1 SGHRS, CDR2 YFSETQ. The CDR3 totals 14 residues. This CDR3 reads CASSSGTLNTEAFF.

This chain uses TRBV5-1 with TRBJ2-5. Germline CDR1 and CDR2: SGHRS and YFSETQ. CDR3 length equals 13 residues. The CDR3 is CASFNGVQETQYF.

V is TRBV5-1 and J is TRBJ1-6; TCRdb's D gene call, TRBD1, goes unchecked for lack of DNA. Per germline, CDR1 SGHRS and CDR2 YFSETQ. There are 13 residues in the CDR3. CDR3: CASSLVGVEPLHF.

The chain is built from TRBV20-1 and TRBJ2-2; TCRdb returns TRBD1, unconfirmable since there is no DNA. Germline-derived CDR1 and CDR2 are DFQATT and SNEGSKA (reference sequence). The CDR3 length is 12 residues. CDR3 amino acids: CSAPYYTGELFF.

This chain links TRBV25-1 with TRBJ2-2; without DNA, the TCRdb call of TRBD2 cannot be checked. In germline, CDR1 is MGHDK, CDR2 SYGVNS. The CDR3 extends over 16 amino acids. The CDR3 here is CASSLSEGPNTGELFF.

The CDR3 is CASSLALGYRSVPLMNTEAFF. This chain connects TRBV7-2 to TRBJ1-1; TCRdb gives TRBD1 as the D gene, but with no DNA this cannot be confirmed. This CDR3 region has 21 residues. CDR1 is SGHTA, CDR2 FQGNSA, per germline.

The gene calls are TRBV5-4 and TRBJ1-1. The CDR3 extends over 14 amino acids. In germline, CDR1 is SGHNT, CDR2 YYREEE (reference sequence). CDR3 amino acids: CASSYQTGNTEAFF.

The rearrangement links TRBV12-3 or TRBV12-4 to TRBJ1-5; the D call from TCRdb, TRBD1, cannot be confirmed without DNA. The CDR3 contains 15 residues. This CDR3 is CASSSRVTGDQPQHF.

The rearrangement uses TRBV5-4 and TRBJ2-1; TCRdb's assignment of TRBD2 cannot be checked, as there is no DNA. Germline assignment: CDR1 SGHNT and CDR2 YYREEE (reference sequence). The CDR3 spans 16 residues. Here the CDR3 reads CASSAGLAGLNNEQFF.

The chain is built from TRBV28 and TRBJ1-1; TCRdb reports TRBD1, a call that lacks DNA to check it against. The CDR3 spans 16 residues. Germline V gene lookup returns CDR1 MDHEN and CDR2 SYDVKM. The CDR3: CASSSPTGTKDTEAFF.

The chain has TRBV7-2 and TRBJ2-7; there is no DNA to check the TCRdb D call of TRBD2. The CDR3 consists of 16 residues. The germline V gene encodes CDR1 SGHTA and CDR2 FQGNSA. The CDR3 spells CASSRTGLAGGSEQYF.

The chain couples TRBV20-1 to TRBJ2-2; TCRdb gives TRBD2 as the D gene, but with no DNA this cannot be confirmed. The germline V gene has CDR1 DFQATT and CDR2 SNEGSKA (reference sequence). This CDR3 region has 14 residues. The CDR3 region is CSASGSVSTGELFF.